What follows are 5 T cell receptor beta chains derived from one specimen sequenced in a study of blood T cell repertoires in COVID-19. Sequencing used immunoSEQ multiplex PCR; TCRdb keeps in-frame clones, though not all of them. The repertoire holds around 45,000 clones, with approximately 87% as singletons. The sequencing input was peripheral blood. The origin of the receptors is a human donor in a cohort sampled during active COVID-19.

The V and J genes are TRBV6-5 and TRBJ2-1, with D possibly matching TRBD1 (5 bases). Germline V CDR1 and CDR2: MNHEY, SVGAGI. The CDR3 is 15 residues long. V shed 4 bases and J shed 3 bases, with 13 bases lying between them. In DNA, the CDR3 is TGTGCCAGCAGTTCTTTCCCAAGGGGCTACAATGAGCAGTTCTTC. It is translated as CASSSFPRGYNEQFF.

V and J are TRBV5-1 and TRBJ2-7, with D hard to call. CDR1 and CDR2 from the germline V gene are SGHRS and YFSETQ. The CDR3 is 14 residues long. The V gene lost 0 bases and the J gene lost 0 bases, with 7 bases spanning the gap. This CDR3 reads CASSLVASSYEQYF. The CDR3 region has the DNA TGCGCCAGCAGCTTGGTGGCCAGCTCCTACGAGCAGTACTTC.

V usage is TRBV25-1 and J usage is TRBJ1-4; D is perhaps TRBD1 (5 bases). Germline values: CDR1 MGHDK, CDR2 SYGVNS. Trimming removed 3 bases from V and 7 bases from J, with 15 bases in between. CDR3 length: 15 amino acids. Written as DNA, the CDR3 is TGTGCCAGCAGTGATTATAACAGGCCCTCTGAAAAACTGTTTTTT. Its protein is CASSDYNRPSEKLFF.

This chain connects TRBV19 to TRBJ1-1; TRBD1 agrees at 9 bases. Per the germline V gene, CDR1 is LNHDA and CDR2 is SQIVND (reference sequence). V shed 2 bases, J shed 7 bases, and the junction held 2 bases outside the gene matches. This CDR3 spans 13 amino acids. The CDR3 loop is CASSIRQGVEAFF. Here the CDR3 DNA reads TGTGCCAGTAGTATAAGACAGGGGGTTGAAGCTTTCTTT.

The chain carries TRBV6-5 and TRBJ1-5, with D perhaps matching TRBD1 (5 bases). Deletions cut 6 bases from V and 5 bases from J, with 17 bases between. CDR3 size: 15 residues. The germline CDR1 and CDR2 sequences are MNHEY and SVGAGI. DNA of the CDR3: TGTGCCAGCAGCCCAAGGGAGGGGAGGGATCAGCCCCAGCATTTT. It encodes CASSPREGRDQPQHF.